These T cell receptor beta chains were read from a single sample in a study of T cell changes during pregnancy in multiple sclerosis. Using immunoSEQ multiplex PCR, the repertoire was profiled, and TCRdb retains in-frame clones only, with some absent. The sample comprises some 77,000 clones, around 94% of which are singletons, and approximately 2% rests with the top ten. The sequencing used peripheral blood, collected in the second trimester of pregnancy. The receptors originated from a female donor in good health, enrolled as a control in a pregnancy study. Each CDR3 is given with its conserved first and last residue. D genes are given only for firm matches. Size values are once, few and many counts, or a class for expanded clones, and some rows have none.

cdr3_aa cdr3_nt j_call v_call d_call clone_size cdr3_length
CASSYVPGGAYNEQFF TGTGCCAGCAGTTACGTTCCGGGGGGCGCTTACAATGAGCAGTTCTTC TRBJ2-1 TRBV6-5 - once 16
CASSLVAAQNTGELFF TGTGCCAGCTCACTAGTAGCGGCACAGAACACCGGGGAGCTGTTTTTT TRBJ2-2 TRBV18 - - 16
CASSPPNQPQHF TGTGCCAGCAGCCCTCCGAATCAGCCCCAGCATTTT TRBJ1-5 TRBV7-2 - - 12
CASSRTDYTGELFF TGTGCCAGCTCCCGGACAGACTACACCGGGGAGCTGTTTTTT TRBJ2-2 TRBV7-9 - - 14
CASIQGDEQYF TGTGCCAGCATACAGGGAGACGAGCAGTACTTC TRBJ2-7 TRBV5-6 - - 11
CASSLQVLHEQYF TGTGCCAGCAGTTTACAGGTCCTGCACGAGCAGTACTTC TRBJ2-7 TRBV28 - - 13
CASTSTGNTEAFF TGTGCCAGCACTTCCACAGGGAACACTGAAGCTTTCTTT TRBJ1-1 TRBV2 - - 13
CASSPRSSGVETQYF TGTGCCAGCAGCCCAAGATCTAGCGGGGTGGAGACCCAGTACTTC TRBJ2-5 TRBV7-9 TRBD2 - 15
CASSPGEQEDGYTF TGTGCCAGCAGCCCGGGGGAACAGGAGGACGGCTACACCTTC TRBJ1-2 TRBV9 - once 14
CASSTGGKNQPQHF TGTGCCAGCAGCACTGGCGGTAAAAATCAGCCCCAGCATTTT TRBJ1-5 TRBV5-4 - - 14
CASSAGYGYTF TGTGCCAGCAGTGCAGGCTATGGCTACACCTTC TRBJ1-2 TRBV2 - - 11
CASSQSGGSGANVLTF TGTGCCAGCAGCCAATCCGGAGGCTCTGGGGCCAACGTCCTGACTTTC TRBJ2-6 TRBV7-3 - - 16
CASSSRRKGTETQYF TGTGCCAGCAGCTCCCGGAGGAAGGGAACGGAGACCCAGTACTTC TRBJ2-5 TRBV7-2 - - 15
CASSFYSGLQETQYF TGTGCCAGCAGCTTTTATAGCGGTCTCCAAGAGACCCAGTACTTC TRBJ2-5 TRBV7-2 - - 15
CASSSAGGSGNTIYF TGTGCCAGCAGCTCGGCAGGGGGTAGTGGAAACACCATATATTTT TRBJ1-3 TRBV11-2 TRBD1 - 15
CASSYYLTAGETEAFF TGTGCCAGCAGTTACTACCTCACCGCGGGGGAGACTGAAGCTTTCTTT TRBJ1-1 TRBV6-5 - - 16
CASSFPGTSGGTDTQYF TGTGCCAGCAGTTTCCCCGGGACTAGCGGGGGGACAGATACGCAGTATTTT TRBJ2-3 TRBV28 TRBD2 once 17
CASSFGQGDSPLHF TGTGCCAGCAGTTTCGGACAGGGGGATTCACCCCTCCACTTT TRBJ1-6 TRBV7-9 TRBD1 few 14
CASSLSQGQGSEQYF TGTGCCAGCAGTTTATCCCAGGGACAGGGATCCGAGCAGTACTTC TRBJ2-7 TRBV27 TRBD1 once 15
CASSSRPGNEQFF TGTGCCAGCAGTTCCCGACCGGGCAATGAGCAGTTCTTC TRBJ2-1 TRBV6-6 - once 13
CASSQAGGQQPQHF TGCGCCAGCAGCCAAGCCGGGGGGCAGCAGCCCCAGCATTTT TRBJ1-5 TRBV4-3 - - 14
CASSLASAAPSEQYF TGTGCCAGCAGCTTAGCCTCGGCAGCACCTAGCGAGCAGTACTTC TRBJ2-7 TRBV7-6 - - 15
CASSPRQGWEQYF TGTGCCAGCAGTCCTCGACAGGGATGGGAGCAGTACTTC TRBJ2-7 TRBV28 TRBD1 - 13
CASSMDHSYLYGYTF TGTGCCAGTAGTATGGATCACAGCTACCTCTATGGCTACACCTTC TRBJ1-2 TRBV19 - - 15
CASRELAGAHSYEQYF TGTGCCAGCAGGGAACTAGCGGGGGCCCACTCCTACGAGCAGTACTTC TRBJ2-7 TRBV2 TRBD2 - 16
CASSPSSGGASGELFF TGTGCCAGCAGCCCTTCTAGCGGGGGGGCCTCCGGGGAGCTGTTTTTT TRBJ2-2 TRBV4-2 TRBD2 - 16
CASSLYRDGNTIYF TGTGCCAGCAGTTTATACAGGGATGGAAACACCATATATTTT TRBJ1-3 TRBV28 - - 14
CASSQSRQGVTNGYTF TGCGCCAGCAGCCAAAGCCGACAGGGGGTGACGAATGGCTACACCTTC TRBJ1-2 TRBV4-3 TRBD1 - 16
CASSQGTGETQYF TGTGCCAGCTCACAAGGGACAGGGGAGACCCAGTACTTC TRBJ2-5 TRBV18 TRBD1 - 13
CASSSQLRGSVRRKLFF TGTGCCAGCAGCTCCCAGTTGAGAGGGTCCGTTAGAAGGAAACTGTTTTTT TRBJ1-4 TRBV7-9 - - 17
CASSERSGGSYEQYF TGTGCCAGCAGTGAAAGGTCAGGGGGGTCCTACGAGCAGTACTTC TRBJ2-7 TRBV6-1 - - 15
CASSRIIGDSNQPQHF TGTGCCAGTAGTAGGATAATCGGAGATAGCAATCAGCCCCAGCATTTT TRBJ1-5 TRBV19 - - 16
CASSLDWGQGVPEAFF TGTGCCAGCAGCTTAGATTGGGGACAGGGAGTACCTGAAGCTTTCTTT TRBJ1-1 TRBV11-1 TRBD1 - 16
CSAAGGPQYF TGCAGTGCTGCCGGTGGGCCCCAGTACTTC TRBJ2-5 TRBV20-1 - - 10
CASSPQGAIVYGYTF TGTGCCAGCAGCCCTCAGGGGGCCATTGTCTATGGCTACACCTTC TRBJ1-2 TRBV11-2 TRBD1 - 15
CASSWILGQNSPLHF TGTGCCAGCAGCTGGATTCTGGGACAGAATTCACCCCTCCACTTT TRBJ1-6 TRBV7-9 TRBD1 - 15
CASRGAGGKFQETQYF TGCGCCAGCAGAGGTGCGGGGGGGAAGTTCCAAGAGACCCAGTACTTC TRBJ2-5 TRBV4-1 TRBD2 - 16
CASKYGEHNSPLHF TGTGCCAGCAAGTATGGGGAGCATAATTCACCCCTCCACTTT TRBJ1-6 TRBV28 - - 14
CASSLVRDIYTGELFF TGTGCCAGCAGCTTAGTTCGGGACATATACACCGGGGAGCTGTTTTTT TRBJ2-2 TRBV7-8 - once 16
CASSPGMTSGANEQFF TGTGCCAGCTCACCGGGGATGACTAGCGGGGCAAATGAGCAGTTCTTC TRBJ2-1 TRBV18 TRBD2 - 16
CASSYRDRPYEQYF TGTGCCAGCAGTTACCGGGACAGACCCTACGAGCAGTACTTC TRBJ2-7 TRBV7-9 TRBD1 - 14
CASRGQSYTEAFF TGTGCCAGCAGGGGACAATCCTACACTGAAGCTTTCTTT TRBJ1-1 TRBV5-8 - - 13
CASSIQGIRGRRETQYF TGTGCCAGTAGTATCCAGGGCATCAGGGGTAGGAGGGAGACCCAGTACTTC TRBJ2-5 TRBV19 - - 17
CASSGRGTRNSPLHF TGTGCCAGTAGTGGCCGAGGGACACGAAATTCACCCCTCCACTTT TRBJ1-6 TRBV19 - - 15
CASSSNTGGTF TGTGCCAGCAGCAGCAATACGGGGGGCACCTTC TRBJ1-2 TRBV5-4 - - 11